The next 8 T cell receptor beta chains were all read from a single sample in a study of OX40 agonist ivuxolimab in advanced cancers. Profiling relied on immunoSEQ multiplex PCR, and the TCRdb table lists in-frame clones only, not all of them. Altogether some 42,000 clones are present, around 89% being singletons, with the ten largest covering around 4.6%. The material was CD4+ or CD8+ T cells sorted from blood, obtained in a trial of the OX40 agonist ivuxolimab. Receptors originate from an adult with an advanced solid tumor such as melanoma, head and neck, liver or kidney cancer.

V usage is TRBV19 and J usage is TRBJ2-7, with TRBD1 identical over 8 bases. Trimming at V came to 4 bases and at J to 3 bases, leaving 5 bases not matched to a gene. The V gene's germline CDR1 is LNHDA and CDR2 SQIVND (reference sequence). The CDR3 spans 14 residues. CDR3 in amino acids: CASSTRDRIYEQYF. The CDR3 DNA is TGTGCCAGTAGTACCCGGGACAGGATCTACGAGCAGTACTTC.

In its sample, this clone was seen a few times. The chain has TRBV19 and TRBJ1-1, with D tentatively TRBD1 (5 bases). This CDR3 spans 13 amino acids. Per the germline V gene, CDR1 is LNHDA and CDR2 is SQIVND (reference sequence). As DNA, the CDR3 is TGTGCTTCGAGGGGTTTTGGGAACACTGAAGCTTTCTTT. Protein sequence: CASRGFGNTEAFF. The full variable domain, completed using reference TRBV19 and TRBJ1-1, is DGGITQSPKYLFRKEGQNVTLSCEQNLNHDAMYWYRQDPGQGLRLIYYSQIVNDFQKGDIAEGYSVSREKKESFPLTVTSAQKNPTAFYLCASRGFGNTEAFFGQGTRLTVV.

The chain employs TRBV15 and TRBJ2-1, with TRBD2 matching 15 bases. V shed 2 bases, J shed 10 bases, and the junction held 3 bases outside the gene matches. Germline V CDR1 and CDR2: LNHNV, YYDKDF (reference sequence). This CDR3 contains 15 residues. CDR3 loop: CATSRSGLAGGEQFF. The CDR3, as DNA: TGTGCCACCAGCAGATCAGGACTAGCGGGAGGGGAGCAGTTCTTC.

The V and J genes are TRBV16 and TRBJ2-2; 8 bases agree with TRBD2. Unmatched junction bases numbered 3, after V lost 4 bases and J lost 5 bases. CDR3 size: 14 residues. Per the germline V gene, CDR1 is KGHSY and CDR2 is FQNENV. CDR3 sequence reads: CASSRAGVTGELFF. As DNA, the CDR3 is TGTGCCAGCAGCCGAGCGGGGGTGACCGGGGAGCTGTTTTTT.

The chain carries TRBV7-9 and TRBJ1-2, with 7 positions matching TRBD1. With 5 bases clipped from V and 1 base from J, the junction kept 4 bases outside the gene matches. The CDR3 has 14 amino acids. Germline V gives CDR1 SEHNR, CDR2 FQNEAQ (reference sequence). In DNA, the CDR3 is TGTGCCAGCAGCCGGGACAGCAGTAACTATGGCTACACCTTC. Translated, it gives CASSRDSSNYGYTF.

CDR3 nucleotide sequence: TGTGCCAGCAGCCCCGAGGGGCGGGAGTTCGAGCAGTACTTC. Translating gives CASSPEGREFEQYF. The rearrangement links TRBV27 to TRBJ2-7; TRBD2 aligns across 7 bases. The CDR3 spans 14 residues. The V segment lost 6 bases and the J segment 6 bases; nucleotides outside the gene matches: 11. In germline, CDR1 is MNHEY, CDR2 SMNVEV (reference sequence).

The chain recombines TRBV28 with TRBJ1-1; D not resolved. This CDR3 spans 12 amino acids. Trimming removed 6 bases at V and 8 bases at J, with 13 bases between. CDR1 is MDHEN and CDR2 is SYDVKM in the germline V gene. The CDR3 spells CASRTQEVEAFF. The DNA for the CDR3 is TGTGCCAGCAGAACTCAGGAAGTAGAAGCTTTCTTT.

The V and J genes are TRBV11-2 and TRBJ2-7, with 12 positions matching TRBD2. V was pared by 1 base and J by 0 bases, with 7 bases of the junction left unmatched. This CDR3 contains 18 residues. Germline values: CDR1 SGHAT, CDR2 FQNNGV. The CDR3 sequence is CASSLGATSGGHSYEQYF. In DNA form, the CDR3 reads TGTGCCAGCAGCTTAGGGGCGACTAGCGGGGGCCACTCCTACGAGCAGTACTTC.